These T cell receptor beta chains were read from a single sample in a study of cytomegalovirus exposure and HLA in healthy donors. The assay was immunoSEQ multiplex PCR, and TCRdb's table has in-frame clones only and misses some. The sample records about 160,000 clones, almost 80% being singletons. Sequenced: PBMCs. The receptors were gathered from a woman in her forties or fifties in good health and CMV-seropositive. CDR3s include the opening cysteine and the closing phenylalanine or tryptophan. A D gene is named only where the DNA matches it firmly. Not all rows give a size; the values are once, few, many and, for expanded clones, a class.

NA | TRBJ2-7 | TRBD1 | TRBV7-8 | CASRQGQGFSYEQYF | TGTGCCAGCAGGCAGGGACAGGGGTTTTCCTACGAGCAGTACTTC
NA | TRBJ1-2 | NA | TRBV28 | CATRSGARGYTF | TGTGCCACTAGGTCAGGGGCGCGTGGCTACACCTTC
NA | TRBJ2-7 | TRBD2 | TRBV29-1 | CRAEGLAGLTSYEQYF | TGCAGGGCAGAGGGTCTAGCGGGACTAACTTCCTACGAGCAGTACTTC
few | TRBJ1-3 | NA | TRBV5-4 | CASSVDRGNTIYF | TGTGCCAGCAGCGTTGACAGGGGAAACACCATATATTTT
NA | TRBJ2-7 | NA | TRBV9 | CASSPGLVAYEQYF | TGTGCCAGCAGCCCCGGACTGGTAGCCTACGAGCAGTACTTC
NA | TRBJ2-7 | NA | TRBV11-2 | CASSRLMSYEQYF | TGTGCCAGCAGCCGACTGATGTCCTACGAGCAGTACTTC
NA | TRBJ2-3 | TRBD2 | TRBV15 | CATSREGLAGAPDTQYF | TGTGCCACCAGCAGAGAGGGACTAGCGGGAGCCCCAGATACGCAGTATTTT
NA | TRBJ2-1 | NA | TRBV12-5 | CASGQTGEGIF | TGTGCTAGTGGCCAGACAGGGGAGGGGATCTTC
NA | TRBJ2-7 | TRBD1 | TRBV5-6 | CASTRNRGVGEQYF | TGTGCCAGCACCCGCAACAGGGGCGTGGGCGAGCAGTACTTC
few | TRBJ2-7 | TRBD1 | TRBV5-1 | CASSSGRQGLSYEQYF | TGCGCCAGCAGCTCCGGCCGACAGGGCCTCTCCTACGAGCAGTACTTC
NA | TRBJ1-2 | NA | TRBV6-5 | CASSYRDVYGYTF | TGTGCCAGCAGTTACCGGGATGTTTATGGCTACACCTTC
NA | TRBJ2-3 | TRBD2 | TRBV2 | CASSLMSGRAGADTQYF | TGTGCCAGCAGTCTAATGAGCGGGAGGGCCGGGGCAGATACGCAGTATTTT
once | TRBJ2-1 | NA | TRBV6-6 | CASSRTSNTYNEQFF | TGTGCCAGCAGCCGCACCTCCAACACCTACAATGAGCAGTTCTTC
once | TRBJ1-2 | TRBD1 | TRBV15 | CATSQGGVSSYTF | TGTGCCACCAGCCAAGGGGGCGTATCGAGCTACACCTTC
NA | TRBJ2-1 | TRBD2 | TRBV11-2 | CASSLNLAVYNEQFF | TGTGCCAGCAGCTTGAATCTAGCGGTCTACAATGAGCAGTTCTTC
NA | TRBJ1-5 | TRBD1 | TRBV7-2 | CASSLDPGTGDRPQHF | TGTGCCAGCAGCTTGGACCCCGGGACAGGGGACCGGCCCCAGCATTTT
few | TRBJ2-7 | NA | TRBV7-2 | CASSLDQHSYEQYF | TGTGCCAGCAGCTTAGATCAACACTCCTACGAGCAGTACTTC
NA | TRBJ1-1 | NA | TRBV6-5 | CASTTNGLNTEAFF | TGTGCCAGTACCACCAATGGCCTCAACACTGAAGCTTTCTTT
NA | TRBJ2-3 | TRBD1 | TRBV6-5 | CASRTGQEWADTQYF | TGTGCCAGCAGGACGGGACAGGAATGGGCAGATACGCAGTATTTT
NA | TRBJ2-2 | NA | TRBV6-6 | CASSYVRAGALFF | TGTGCCAGCAGTTACGTCAGGGCAGGGGCCCTGTTTTTT
NA | TRBJ2-7 | NA | TRBV11-2 | CASSLGLGAYEQYF | TGTGCCAGCAGCTTAGGTCTCGGAGCCTACGAGCAGTACTTC
NA | TRBJ2-3 | NA | TRBV7-9 | CASSSQGKDTQYF | TGTGCCAGCAGCTCCCAGGGGAAAGATACGCAGTATTTT
NA | TRBJ2-1 | TRBD2 | TRBV7-9 | CASTLAGVTYNEQFF | TGTGCCAGCACCCTAGCGGGAGTTACCTACAATGAGCAGTTCTTC
NA | TRBJ2-2 | NA | TRBV6-5 | CATFYRGPNTGELFF | TGTGCCACTTTTTACCGGGGTCCGAACACCGGGGAGCTGTTTTTT
NA | TRBJ1-3 | NA | TRBV6-1 | CASRVGQTGNTIYF | TGTGCCAGCAGAGTAGGACAGACTGGAAACACCATATATTTT
NA | TRBJ1-6 | TRBD1 | TRBV5-4 | CASSFGTGLSPLHF | TGTGCCAGCAGCTTTGGGACAGGGCTTTCACCCCTCCACTTT
NA | TRBJ2-1 | NA | TRBV21-1 | CASSKNPRQISDYNEQFF | TGTGCCAGCAGCAAGAACCCAAGACAGATCAGCGACTACAATGAGCAGTTCTTC
NA | TRBJ2-2 | NA | TRBV19 | CASRGGELFF | TGTGCCAGCAGGGGCGGGGAGCTGTTTTTT
NA | TRBJ2-5 | NA | TRBV7-7 | CASSLDGGQETQYF | TGTGCTAGCAGCTTAGATGGGGGGCAAGAGACCCAGTACTTC
NA | TRBJ2-1 | NA | TRBV2 | CASSELANSYNEQFF | TGTGCCAGCAGTGAATTAGCGAACTCCTACAATGAGCAGTTCTTC
NA | TRBJ2-3 | TRBD2 | TRBV7-9 | CALTTSGRADTQYF | TGTGCCCTCACCACTAGCGGGAGGGCAGATACGCAGTATTTT
NA | TRBJ2-2 | NA | TRBV29-1 | CSVEPQSGTGELFF | TGCAGCGTTGAGCCCCAATCAGGGACCGGGGAGCTGTTTTTT
few | TRBJ1-1 | TRBD1 | TRBV30 | CAWGTGGLNTEAFF | TGTGCCTGGGGGACAGGGGGCTTGAACACTGAAGCTTTCTTT
NA | TRBJ2-7 | NA | TRBV18 | CASSPPNRLPYEQYF | TGTGCCAGCTCACCACCCAACAGGTTACCCTACGAGCAGTACTTC
NA | TRBJ2-3 | NA | TRBV29-1 | CSVALQGVPDTQYF | TGCAGCGTTGCTTTACAGGGTGTACCAGATACGCAGTATTTT
NA | TRBJ1-2 | NA | TRBV30 | CAWTRNPGQSSGYTF | TGTGCCTGGACCCGAAATCCGGGACAATCGAGTGGCTACACCTTC
NA | TRBJ1-6 | NA | TRBV30 | CAWRAGGMGSPLHF | TGTGCCTGGAGAGCCGGGGGTATGGGTTCACCCCTCCACTTT
NA | TRBJ1-5 | TRBD1 | TRBV5-6 | CASSLAHGTGNQPQHF | TGTGCCAGCAGCTTGGCCCATGGGACAGGGAACCAGCCCCAGCATTTT
NA | TRBJ2-1 | NA | TRBV29-1 | CSVVRVAYNEQFF | TGCAGCGTTGTCAGGGTTGCCTACAATGAGCAGTTCTTC
NA | TRBJ1-5 | NA | TRBV6-5 | CASRPGGSNQPQHF | TGTGCCAGCAGACCCGGGGGTAGCAATCAGCCCCAGCATTTT
NA | TRBJ1-3 | TRBD1 | TRBV30 | CAWSWGTGKLSGNTIYF | TGTGCCTGGAGCTGGGGGACAGGGAAACTCTCTGGAAACACCATATATTTT
NA | TRBJ1-1 | NA | TRBV29-1 | CSGGQLNTEAFF | TGCAGCGGTGGACAGTTGAACACTGAAGCTTTCTTT